This T cell receptor (beta chain) was profiled in a study of T cells in Graves' hyperthyroidism and ophthalmopathy. The germline V gene encodes CDR1 SGHRS and CDR2 YFSETQ. J lost 2 bases, V lost 3 bases, and 4 bases had no gene match. This CDR3 region has 15 residues. Researchers amplified the TCR beta CDR3 regions from RNA transcripts. The HTBI primer set was used in a first-round RT-PCR of the TCR CDR3. Using its own MiXCR run on the multiplex PCR reads, TCRdb lists one record per CDR3 protein. The profile shows 600,000 to 900,000 distinct CDR3 sequences, roughly 15% of them singletons. In its sample, this clonotype was seen many times.

Sequenced material: blood. The sequence came from a man aged 18 to 35 with Graves' hyperthyroidism. The chain couples TRBV5-1 to TRBJ2-7; 11 positions match TRBD2. DNA for the CDR3: TGCGCCAGCAGCTGGGGGACTAGCGGAACCTACGAGCAGTACTTC. As protein: CASSWGTSGTYEQYF.